One sample yielded the 19 T cell receptor beta chains listed below, sequenced in a study of T cell responses to AZD1222 COVID-19 vaccine. TCRdb's copy holds only in-frame clones and misses some; the assay was immunoSEQ multiplex PCR. The sample holds roughly 70,000 clones; less than 90% are singletons and the top ten take 15% to 20%. Sequenced here: peripheral blood, sampled on day 0 of AZD1222 vaccination. These receptors were obtained from an adult in good health.

The chain has TRBV12-3 or TRBV12-4 and TRBJ2-3, with 8 positions matching TRBD1. The junction had 5 bases not matched to a gene; V was cut back by 5 bases and J by 7 bases. The CDR3 has 13 amino acids. The CDR3 sequence: CASSPQGANTQYF. CDR3 sequence (DNA): TGTGCCAGCAGTCCGCAGGGGGCAAATACGCAGTATTTT.

The J gene is TRBJ1-6, the V gene TRBV27; no clear D gene. Trimming took off 3 bases at V and 5 bases at J, with 8 bases between the two ends. Germline V gene data show CDR1 as MNHEY and CDR2 as SMNVEV (reference sequence). This CDR3 comprises 14 residues. The CDR3 sequence is CASSFRRDNSPLHF. DNA for the CDR3: TGTGCCAGCAGTTTTCGTCGGGATAATTCACCCCTCCACTTT.

V gene TRBV18 combines with J gene TRBJ2-2; 7 bases fit TRBD2. The trim removed 6 bases at V and 3 bases at J, leaving 7 bases unmatched. CDR1 is KGHSH and CDR2 is LQKENI in the germline V gene. This CDR3 has 15 residues. The chain's CDR3 is CASSPSGTDTGELFF. The CDR3 nucleotides are TGTGCCAGCTCCCCCAGCGGGACCGACACCGGGGAGCTGTTTTTT.

The chain links TRBV5-1 to TRBJ2-7, with TRBD2 identical over 7 bases. The CDR3 length is 16 residues. The germline V gene encodes CDR1 SGHRS and CDR2 YFSETQ. With 0 bases clipped from V and 4 bases from J, the junction kept 10 bases outside the gene matches. The CDR3 sequence is CASSLAGSSGRYEQYF. CDR3 nucleotides: TGCGCCAGCAGCTTGGCGGGGTCTAGCGGACGTTACGAGCAGTACTTC.

The rearrangement uses TRBV7-9 and TRBJ1-5; possibly TRBD1 for D (5 bases). The CDR3 runs to 13 residues. V shed 5 bases and J shed 5 bases, with 10 bases lying between them. Germline-derived CDR1 and CDR2 are SEHNR and FQNEAQ (reference sequence). Here the CDR3 reads CASSGGVHQPQHF. The DNA for the CDR3 is TGTGCCAGCAGCGGGGGGGTTCATCAGCCCCAGCATTTT.

This chain connects TRBV7-9 to TRBJ1-2; TRBD1 matches at 7 bases. CDR3 length equals 12 residues. Germline V gene sequence: CDR1 SEHNR, CDR2 FQNEAQ (reference sequence). Trimming cost V 5 bases and J 6 bases; bases outside gene matches: 3. This chain's CDR3 is CASSEQGNGYTF. The DNA for the CDR3 is TGTGCCAGCAGCGAACAGGGGAATGGCTACACCTTC. Using reference TRBV7-9 and TRBJ1-2 for the parts outside the CDR3, the full variable domain is DTGVSQNPRHKITKRGQNVTFRCDPISEHNRLYWYRQTLGQGPEFLTYFQNEAQLEKSRLLSDRFSAERPKGSFSTLEIQRTEQGDSAMYLCASSEQGNGYTFGSGTRLTVV.

CDR3 bases: TGCAGCGTTCACCCACGGATATCTTCATTGCCTGAGCAGTTCTTC. It encodes CSVHPRISSLPEQFF. The chain joins TRBV29-1 to TRBJ2-1; D remains ambiguous. The germline CDR1 and CDR2 sequences are SQVTM and ANQGSEA. V was shortened by 5 bases and J by 9 bases, with 23 bases between the two germline ends. This CDR3 has 15 amino acids.

The chain links TRBV7-9 to TRBJ1-1; D is ambiguous. From germline, CDR1 is SEHNR and CDR2 FQNEAQ (reference sequence). V gave up 3 bases and J gave up 4 bases, with 12 bases separating them. The CDR3 is 14 residues long. DNA of the CDR3: TGTGCCAGCAGCTTCCCTTCCGAGTTCACTGAAGCTTTCTTT. Translating it yields CASSFPSEFTEAFF.

There are a few counts of this clone. The chain has TRBV30 and TRBJ1-1; D remains unclear. Trimming pared 3 bases from V and 2 bases from J, leaving 7 bases between. The length of the CDR3 is 12 residues. Germline V CDR1 and CDR2: GTSNPN, SVGIG (reference sequence). CDR3 nucleotide sequence: TGTGCCTGGAGATGGGTCAACACTGAAGCTTTCTTT. Translated, it gives CAWRWVNTEAFF.

The J gene is TRBJ2-7, the V gene TRBV20-1, with TRBD2 matching 11 bases. CDR3 length equals 16 residues. Germline V CDR1 and CDR2: DFQATT, SNEGSKA (reference sequence). With V trimmed by 3 bases and J by 3 bases, 10 bases remained unmatched. This CDR3 reads CSASGEASGGYYEQYF. CDR3 nucleotide sequence: TGCAGTGCTAGTGGGGAGGCTAGCGGGGGGTACTACGAGCAGTACTTC.

This sequence joins TRBV6-1 and TRBJ1-2, with D possibly matching TRBD1 (6 bases). V was pared by 3 bases and J by 7 bases, with 18 bases between. The length of the CDR3 is 15 residues. Germline V lookup: CDR1 MNHNS, CDR2 SASEGT. CDR3 DNA: TGTGCCAGCAGTGACCTGATAGGGGGGCGGAGTGGCTACACCTTC. Translation: CASSDLIGGRSGYTF.

This chain joins TRBV15 and TRBJ2-1; 8 nucleotides align to TRBD1. V lost 5 bases and J lost 2; bases outside the gene matches: 2. Germline assignment: CDR1 LNHNV and CDR2 YYDKDF (reference sequence). This CDR3 region has 14 residues. The CDR3 sequence is CATSETGAYNEQFF. The CDR3 DNA is TGTGCCACCAGCGAGACAGGGGCCTACAATGAGCAGTTCTTC. The variable domain in full, with the rest retrieved from reference TRBV15 and TRBJ2-1, is DAMVIQNPRYQVTQFGKPVTLSCSQTLNHNVMYWYQQKSSQAPKLLFHYYDKDFNNEADTPDNFQSRRPNTSFCFLDIRSPGLGDTAMYLCATSETGAYNEQFFGPGTRLTVL.

The rearrangement uses TRBV30 and TRBJ1-4, with 11 bases lining up with TRBD1. Germline assignment: CDR1 GTSNPN and CDR2 SVGIG (reference sequence). J lost 10 bases, V lost 0 bases, and 7 bases had no gene match. The CDR3 is made up of 15 amino acids. CDR3 residues: CAWSVGDRGIGKLFF. The DNA of the CDR3 is TGTGCCTGGAGTGTAGGGGACAGGGGGATTGGAAAACTGTTTTTT.

This clone was seen at least ten times. CDR3 sequence: CASRGQGGAYEQYF. Written as DNA, the CDR3 is TGTGCCAGCAGAGGACAGGGAGGCGCCTACGAGCAGTACTTC. The chain has TRBV11-2 and TRBJ2-7; 8 bases agree with TRBD1. Germline CDR1 reads SGHAT; CDR2 reads FQNNGV. J lost 2 bases, V lost 6 bases, and 6 bases had no gene match. The CDR3 consists of 14 residues.

The rearrangement joins TRBV5-1 to TRBJ1-4; no reliable D call. CDR1 and CDR2 (germline): SGHRS, YFSETQ. Trimming pared 0 bases from V and 8 bases from J, leaving 14 bases between. The CDR3 extends over 15 amino acids. The CDR3 region has the DNA TGCGCCAGCAGCTTGGGGGCACCAAGTAGGGAAAAACTGTTTTTT. This gives the protein CASSLGAPSREKLFF.

This chain connects TRBV5-5 to TRBJ1-5; 8 positions match TRBD1. The CDR3 has 16 amino acids. V shed 2 bases and J 4 bases; nucleotides not matched to a gene: 8. Looked up from germline, CDR1 is SGHKS and CDR2 is YYEKEE (reference sequence). CDR3 coding DNA: TGTGCCAGCAGCTTAATCCCGACAGGGGTGAATCAGCCCCAGCATTTT. It translates to CASSLIPTGVNQPQHF.

The genes are TRBV12-3 or TRBV12-4 and TRBJ2-3; D gene ambiguous. This CDR3 comprises 13 residues. V lost 2 bases, J lost 4 bases, and 7 bases lay in between. DNA of the CDR3: TGTGCCAGCAGTTTATTTGTCCCAGATACGCAGTATTTT. Translation: CASSLFVPDTQYF.

The chain has TRBV28 and TRBJ2-3; 9 nucleotides agree with TRBD2. The germline V gene has CDR1 MDHEN and CDR2 SYDVKM. CDR3 length: 15 amino acids. Trimming at V came to 5 bases and at J to 2 bases, leaving 5 bases not matched to a gene. The DNA for the CDR3 is TGTGCCAGCAGTAGGGGGACTAGCCTCACAGATACGCAGTATTTT. It codes for CASSRGTSLTDTQYF.

The chain recombines TRBV7-2 with TRBJ1-2, with D perhaps matching TRBD1 (5 bases). Trimming pared 4 bases from V and 4 bases from J, leaving 16 bases between. The length of the CDR3 is 15 residues. The germline CDR1 and CDR2 sequences are SGHTA and FQGNSA. The chain's CDR3 is CASSSPSRDLYGYTF. The DNA for the CDR3 is TGTGCCAGCAGCTCCCCATCGCGGGACCTCTATGGCTACACCTTC.